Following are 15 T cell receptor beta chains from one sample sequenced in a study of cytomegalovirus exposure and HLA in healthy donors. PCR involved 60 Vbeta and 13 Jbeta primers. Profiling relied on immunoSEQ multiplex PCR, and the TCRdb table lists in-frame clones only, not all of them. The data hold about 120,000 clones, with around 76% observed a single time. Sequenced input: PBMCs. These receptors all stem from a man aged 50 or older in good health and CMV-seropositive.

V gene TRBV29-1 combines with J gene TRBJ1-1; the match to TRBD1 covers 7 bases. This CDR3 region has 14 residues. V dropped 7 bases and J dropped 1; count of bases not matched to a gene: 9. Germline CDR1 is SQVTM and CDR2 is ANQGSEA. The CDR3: CSGTGTKGNTEAFF. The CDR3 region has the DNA TGCAGCGGGACAGGTACAAAGGGGAACACTGAAGCTTTCTTT.

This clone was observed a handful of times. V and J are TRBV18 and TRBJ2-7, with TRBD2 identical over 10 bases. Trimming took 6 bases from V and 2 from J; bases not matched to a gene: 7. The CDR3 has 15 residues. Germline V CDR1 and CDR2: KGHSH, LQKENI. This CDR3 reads CASSPRTSGAYEQYF. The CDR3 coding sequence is TGTGCCAGCTCCCCTAGGACTAGCGGCGCCTACGAGCAGTACTTC.

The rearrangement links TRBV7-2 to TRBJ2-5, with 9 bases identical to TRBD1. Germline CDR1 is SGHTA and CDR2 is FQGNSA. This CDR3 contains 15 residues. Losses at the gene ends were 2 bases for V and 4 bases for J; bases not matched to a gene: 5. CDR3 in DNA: TGTGCCAGCAGCTTAACGGGACAGGGAACAGAGACCCAGTACTTC. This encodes CASSLTGQGTETQYF.

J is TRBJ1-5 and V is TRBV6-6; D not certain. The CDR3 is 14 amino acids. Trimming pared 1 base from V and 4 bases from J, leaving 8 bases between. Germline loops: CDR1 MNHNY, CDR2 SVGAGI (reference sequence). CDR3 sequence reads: CASSYLDFNQPQHF. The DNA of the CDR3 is TGTGCCAGCAGTTACTTAGACTTTAATCAGCCCCAGCATTTT.

Here the CDR3 reads CASSVDGDGTLYEQYF. The CDR3 coding sequence is TGTGCCAGCAGCGTAGACGGGGACGGGACTTTATACGAGCAGTACTTC. The chain is built from TRBV9 and TRBJ2-7, with a tentative D call TRBD2 (6 bases). Deletions cut 0 bases from V and 4 bases from J, with 17 bases between. This CDR3 has 16 residues. CDR1 is SGDLS, CDR2 YYNGEE, per germline.

The DNA of the CDR3 is TGTGCCAGCGCCCAAGGACAGGGGAGTGGCTACACCTTC. It yields the protein CASAQGQGSGYTF. The genes are TRBV2 and TRBJ1-2, with 9 bases aligning to TRBD1. The CDR3 has 13 amino acids. The germline V gene has CDR1 SNHLY and CDR2 FYNNEI. After removal of 8 bases from V and 7 bases from J, the junction contained 8 bases not matched to a gene.

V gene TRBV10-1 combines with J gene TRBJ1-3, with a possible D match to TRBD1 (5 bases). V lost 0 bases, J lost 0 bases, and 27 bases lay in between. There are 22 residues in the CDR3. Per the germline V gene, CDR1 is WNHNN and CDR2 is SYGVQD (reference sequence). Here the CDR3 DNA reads TGCGCCAGCAGTGAGTCGGAGTTTTACGCGACAGACCCAACTCTCTCTGGAAACACCATATATTTT. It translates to CASSESEFYATDPTLSGNTIYF.

In DNA, the CDR3 is TGTGCCAGCAGCCCGTGGACTAGCGGGAGTGCCGGGGAGCTGTTTTTT. Translated, it gives CASSPWTSGSAGELFF. The chain has TRBV7-6 and TRBJ2-2; 13 bases are a match to TRBD2. The V segment lost 5 bases and the J segment 6 bases; nucleotides outside the gene matches: 6. Germline V CDR1 and CDR2: SGHVS, FNYEAQ. The CDR3 is 16 residues long.

This chain's CDR3 is CASRRDVDSYEQYF. In nucleotides, the CDR3 is TGCGCCAGCAGGAGGGATGTGGACTCCTACGAGCAGTACTTC. The chain recombines TRBV5-1 with TRBJ2-7; D is possibly TRBD2 (5 bases). V dropped 5 bases and J dropped 0 bases, with 12 bases sitting between them. The CDR3 contains 14 residues. CDR1 SGHRS and CDR2 YFSETQ come from the germline V gene.

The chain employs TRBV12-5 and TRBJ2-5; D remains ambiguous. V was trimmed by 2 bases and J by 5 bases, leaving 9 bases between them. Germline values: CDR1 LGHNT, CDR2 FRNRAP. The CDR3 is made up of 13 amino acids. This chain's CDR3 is CASGLSAAETQYF. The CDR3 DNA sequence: TGTGCTAGTGGTTTGTCGGCAGCGGAGACCCAGTACTTC. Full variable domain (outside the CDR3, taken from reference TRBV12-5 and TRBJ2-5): DARVTQTPRHKVTEMGQEVTMRCQPILGHNTVFWYRQTMMQGLELLAYFRNRAPLDDSGMPKDRFSAEMPDATLATLKIQPSEPRDSAVYFCASGLSAAETQYFGPGTRLLVL.

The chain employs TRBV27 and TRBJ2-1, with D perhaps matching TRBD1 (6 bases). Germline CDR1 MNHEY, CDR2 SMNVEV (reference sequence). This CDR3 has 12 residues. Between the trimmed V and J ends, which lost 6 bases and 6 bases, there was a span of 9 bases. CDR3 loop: CASSTTGNEQFF. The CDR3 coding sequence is TGTGCCAGCAGCACGACAGGCAATGAGCAGTTCTTC.

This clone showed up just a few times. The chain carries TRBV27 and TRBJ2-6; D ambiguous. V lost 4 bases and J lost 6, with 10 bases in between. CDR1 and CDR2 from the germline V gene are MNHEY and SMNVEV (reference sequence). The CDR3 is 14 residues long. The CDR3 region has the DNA TGTGCCAGCAGTTCTCCTTTTAAGGCCAACGTCCTGACTTTC. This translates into CASSSPFKANVLTF.

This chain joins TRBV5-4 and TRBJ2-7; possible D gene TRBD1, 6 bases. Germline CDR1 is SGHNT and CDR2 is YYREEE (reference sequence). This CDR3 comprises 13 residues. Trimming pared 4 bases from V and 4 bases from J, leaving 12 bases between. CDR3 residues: CASSKGQKYEQYF. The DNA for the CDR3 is TGTGCCAGCAGCAAAGGACAGAAATACGAGCAGTACTTC. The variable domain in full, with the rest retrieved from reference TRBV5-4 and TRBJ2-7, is ETGVTQSPTHLIKTRGQQVTLRCSSQSGHNTVSWYQQALGQGPQFIFQYYREEENGRGNFPPRFSGLQFPNYSSELNVNALELDDSALYLCASSKGQKYEQYFGPGTRLTVT.

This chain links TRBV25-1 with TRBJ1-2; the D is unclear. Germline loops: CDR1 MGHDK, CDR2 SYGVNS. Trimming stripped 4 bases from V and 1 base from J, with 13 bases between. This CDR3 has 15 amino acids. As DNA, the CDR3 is TGTGCCAGCAGTGGTACGGAGAACTTTAACTATGGCTACACCTTC. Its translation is CASSGTENFNYGYTF.

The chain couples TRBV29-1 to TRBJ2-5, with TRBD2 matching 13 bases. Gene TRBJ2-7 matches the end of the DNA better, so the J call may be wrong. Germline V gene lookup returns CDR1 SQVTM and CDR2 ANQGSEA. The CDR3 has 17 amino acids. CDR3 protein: CSVGGLAGSSVRDEQYF. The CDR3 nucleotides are TGCAGCGTGGGGGGACTAGCGGGAAGCTCCGTGCGGGACGAGCAGTACTTC.